This T cell receptor beta chain was identified during a study of blood T cell repertoires in COVID-19. Only in-frame clones appear in the TCRdb table, and some are missing; sequencing was by immunoSEQ multiplex PCR. The repertoire consists of about 110,000 clones, with 88% occurring once and the leading ten covering 2% to 2.5%. Unmatched junction bases numbered 6, after V lost 2 bases and J lost 6 bases. This CDR3 is built from 14 residues. CDR1 is SGDLS and CDR2 is YYNGEE in the germline V gene. This TCR was recovered from a human donor in a cohort sampled during active COVID-19. Input material: peripheral blood. The rearrangement uses TRBV9 and TRBJ1-2; 8 bases agree with TRBD1. The CDR3 bases are TGTGCCAGCAGCGTCGCTACAGGGGGTAATGGCTACACCTTC. Amino acids: CASSVATGGNGYTF.